The 14 T cell receptor beta chains listed next were all sequenced from one sample in a study of CD8+CD57+ T cells in acquired aplastic anemia. Template material for TCR beta VDJ and CDR3 profiling consisted of genomic DNA. One entry per CDR3 protein results from TCRdb running MiXCR on the reads. The sample has around 220,000 distinct CDR3 sequences; less than 60% are singletons. Patients chosen for sequencing had CD8+CD57+ cells that had expanded, as shown by flow cytometry. Sequenced sample: sorted CD4+, CD8+, or CD8+CD57+ T cells (not recorded which) from PBMCs. The receptors stem from a human donor with aplastic anemia.

This clonotype was seen many times. The rearrangement joins TRBV7-2 to TRBJ2-5; 15 nucleotides align to TRBD2. Per germline, CDR1 SGHTA and CDR2 FQGNSA. The J segment lost 5 bases and the V segment lost 5 bases, leaving 6 bases of the junction unmatched. CDR3 length: 16 residues. The DNA for the CDR3 is TGTGCCAGCAGCAGGACTAGCGGGGGGGCGGATGAGACCCAGTACTTC. Amino acid sequence: CASSRTSGGADETQYF.

This sequence joins TRBV30 and TRBJ2-5; 8 nucleotides match TRBD2. The CDR3 runs to 14 residues. After removal of 3 bases from V and 5 bases from J, the junction contained 8 bases not matched to a gene. CDR1 GTSNPN and CDR2 SVGIG come from the germline V gene (reference sequence). The CDR3: CAWSSAGGRETQYF. CDR3 nucleotide sequence: TGTGCCTGGAGCAGTGCGGGGGGAAGGGAGACCCAGTACTTC.

This clonotype was seen a handful of times. V gene TRBV30 combines with J gene TRBJ2-7; D not certain. V was shortened by 3 bases and J by 3 bases, with 9 bases between the two germline ends. The CDR3 extends over 12 amino acids. Germline V gene sequence: CDR1 GTSNPN, CDR2 SVGIG (reference sequence). The CDR3 coding sequence is TGTGCCTGGAGCGTCGGTTTCTACGAGCAGTACTTC. Its protein product is CAWSVGFYEQYF. Drawing the rest from reference TRBV30 and TRBJ2-7, the complete variable domain is SQTIHQWPATLVQPVGSPLSLECTVEGTSNPNLYWYRQAAGRGLQLLFYSVGIGQISSEVPQNLSASRPQDRQFILSSKKLLLSDSGFYLCAWSVGFYEQYFGPGTRLTVT.

This clonotype was detected many times. V is TRBV28 and J is TRBJ2-5; weak D call: TRBD1 (6 bases). In germline, CDR1 is MDHEN, CDR2 SYDVKM. The CDR3 has 13 amino acids. V was shortened by 5 bases and J by 2 bases, with 9 bases between the two germline ends. The CDR3 region has the DNA TGTGCCAGCAGTATCAGGGGACAAGAGACCCAGTACTTC. Amino acid sequence: CASSIRGQETQYF.

Concerning this clonotype itself: A clone one base away is much larger, so this may be a read error. The chain couples TRBV20-1 to TRBJ1-5; D is perhaps TRBD1 (5 bases). The CDR3 has 15 residues. In germline, CDR1 is DFQATT, CDR2 SNEGSKA (reference sequence). In DNA, the CDR3 is TGCAGTGCGCGAGATGCCTACAGGAGCAGTCAGCCCCAGCATTTT. It codes for CSARDAYRSSQPQHF.

Note on this clonotype: A much larger clone sits a single nucleotide away, making a read error possible. As the CDR3 is not closed by the conserved phenylalanine or tryptophan, this likely results from a read error. The J gene is TRBJ2-5, the V gene TRBV6-5; 7 nucleotides match TRBD1. Losses at the gene ends were 2 bases for V and 4 bases for J; bases not matched to a gene: 7. This CDR3 comprises 15 residues. CDR1 and CDR2 from the germline V gene are MNHEY and SVGAGI. For the CDR3, the DNA is TGTGCCAGCAGTTACACCGACAGGGCTCCAGAGACCCAGTACTCC. It yields the protein CASSYTDRAPETQYS.

This clonotype was counted many times. This chain uses TRBV2 with TRBJ1-5, with TRBD1 matching 8 bases. J was trimmed by 4 bases and V by 9 bases; bases with no gene match: 8. The CDR3 covers 14 residues. Germline assignment: CDR1 SNHLY and CDR2 FYNNEI. CDR3 bases: TGTGCCAGTTCCCCGGGACAGGATAATCAGCCCCAGCATTTT. This codes for CASSPGQDNQPQHF.

This clonotype was detected ten times or more. The rearrangement uses TRBV12-3 or TRBV12-4 and TRBJ2-1; unclear D gene. The CDR3 extends over 14 amino acids. V lost 6 bases to trimming and J lost 7 bases, with 16 bases between them. The CDR3 nucleotides are TGTGCCAGCAGCTCAAACACTGGATCAAATGAGCAGTTCTTC. It is translated as CASSSNTGSNEQFF.

The rearrangement links TRBV29-1 to TRBJ2-3, with TRBD2 matching over 7 bases. Germline lookup yields CDR1 SQVTM and CDR2 ANQGSEA. This CDR3 spans 14 amino acids. With V trimmed by 3 bases and J by 6 bases, 9 bases remained unmatched. The CDR3 bases are TGCAGCGTTGAGACGGCGGGGGTATGGGATACGCAGTATTTT. It yields the protein CSVETAGVWDTQYF.

This clonotype was observed at least ten times. The chain has TRBV5-1 and TRBJ2-7; the D gene could be TRBD1 or TRBD2 (6 bases each). The CDR3 is 15 amino acids. CDR1 and CDR2 (germline): SGHRS, YFSETQ. The V gene lost 1 base and the J gene lost 6 bases, with 17 bases spanning the gap. CDR3 loop: CASSLQVGGNGEQYF. The CDR3 nucleotides are TGCGCCAGCAGCTTGCAGGTAGGGGGGAATGGCGAGCAGTACTTC.

V and J are TRBV7-2 and TRBJ1-2; weak D call: TRBD1 (5 bases). V was trimmed by 1 base and J by 12 bases, leaving 18 bases between them. This CDR3 comprises 14 residues. Per germline, CDR1 SGHTA and CDR2 FQGNSA. For the CDR3, the DNA is TGTGCCAGCAGCTTAGGGGGGGTTAGCTCTGGAAACACCTTC. It codes for CASSLGGVSSGNTF.

The chain joins TRBV7-9 to TRBJ1-2; D might be TRBD1 (5 bases). The V gene's germline CDR1 is SEHNR and CDR2 FQNEAQ (reference sequence). This CDR3 is built from 14 residues. V lost 1 base, J lost 3 bases, and 9 bases lay in between. The CDR3 nucleotides are TGTGCCAGCAGCTTAGATGGGGGTCACTATGGCTACACCTTC. This translates into CASSLDGGHYGYTF.

This clonotype occurred many times. The J gene is TRBJ2-3, the V gene TRBV3-1; a weak D match, TRBD2 (6 bases). The ends were cut back, 0 bases at V and 0 bases at J, with 7 bases in the middle. CDR1 LGHDT and CDR2 YNNKEL come from the germline V gene (reference sequence). The CDR3 loop spans 15 amino acids. The CDR3: CASSQDGSSTDTQYF. CDR3 DNA: TGTGCCAGCAGCCAAGACGGGAGTAGCACAGATACGCAGTATTTT.

This clonotype was seen at least ten times. J is TRBJ2-5 and V is TRBV20-1; 11 bases line up with TRBD2. Germline V gene sequence: CDR1 DFQATT, CDR2 SNEGSKA (reference sequence). This CDR3 is 18 amino acids long. With 3 bases clipped from V and 2 bases from J, the junction kept 14 bases outside the gene matches. Here the CDR3 DNA reads TGCAGTGCTAGGGAGCCTAGCGGGGGGTTGCGCTCGCAAGAGACCCAGTACTTC. This translates into CSAREPSGGLRSQETQYF.